The following is a T cell receptor (beta chain) sequence with its context. Measured with immunoSEQ multiplex PCR; TCRdb has only the in-frame clones, and not every one. The table records 300,000 to 400,000 clones, more than 75% of them present only once. The data were taken from a study of blood T cell repertoires in COVID-19. The germline V gene has CDR1 MNHEY and CDR2 SVGAGI. The CDR3 contains 13 residues. Trimming shortened V by 6 bases and J by 6 bases, and 9 bases separated the two germline ends. Specimen: PBMCs or T cells enriched from blood (not recorded which). This TCR came from a woman aged 25 to 45 with acute COVID-19. This chain joins TRBV6-5 and TRBJ1-6, with D perhaps TRBD1 (6 bases). CDR3 protein: CASRRTVNSPLHF. The CDR3 DNA reads as TGTGCCAGCAGAAGGACAGTTAATTCACCCCTCCACTTT.